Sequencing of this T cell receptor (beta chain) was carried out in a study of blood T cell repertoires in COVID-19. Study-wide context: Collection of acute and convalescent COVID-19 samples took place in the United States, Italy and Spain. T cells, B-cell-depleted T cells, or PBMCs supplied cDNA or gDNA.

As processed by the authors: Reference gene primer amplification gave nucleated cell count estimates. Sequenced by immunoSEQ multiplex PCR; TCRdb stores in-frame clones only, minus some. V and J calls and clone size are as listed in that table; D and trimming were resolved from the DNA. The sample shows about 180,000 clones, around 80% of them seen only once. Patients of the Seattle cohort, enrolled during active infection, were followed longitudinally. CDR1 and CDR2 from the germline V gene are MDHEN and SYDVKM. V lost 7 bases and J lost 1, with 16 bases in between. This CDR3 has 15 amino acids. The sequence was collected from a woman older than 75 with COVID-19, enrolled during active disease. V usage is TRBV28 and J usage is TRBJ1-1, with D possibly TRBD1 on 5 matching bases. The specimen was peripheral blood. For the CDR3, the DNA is TGTGCCAGCAACTCCCTAGGGAGGGGGAACACTGAAGCTTTCTTT. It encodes CASNSLGRGNTEAFF.